This T cell receptor (beta chain) was documented in a study of blood T cell repertoires in COVID-19. Study overall: The analysed material was cDNA or gDNA that came from T cells, B-cell-depleted T cells, or PBMCs.

This clone came up a few times. This CDR3 region has 14 residues. Germline V gene lookup returns CDR1 SGHDT and CDR2 YYEEEE. J lost 9 bases, V lost 4 bases, and 12 bases had no gene match. This table comes from immunoSEQ multiplex PCR, and its TCRdb copy is limited to in-frame clones, with some not included. This sample has some 250,000 clones, with 86% found just once. The study assigned cohorts using participant-reported clinical history. The V gene is TRBV5-6, the J gene TRBJ2-7; TRBD1 matches at 8 bases. Material for sequencing was PBMCs or T cells enriched from blood (not recorded which). The receptor was isolated from a woman between 40 and 55 years old with acute COVID-19. CDR3 in amino acids: CASSPGTGLVAQYF. The CDR3 DNA reads as TGTGCCAGCAGCCCCGGGACAGGACTCGTCGCGCAGTACTTC. Drawing the rest from reference TRBV5-6 and TRBJ2-7, the complete variable domain is DAGVTQSPTHLIKTRGQQVTLRCSPKSGHDTVSWYQQALGQGPQFIFQYYEEEERQRGNFPDRFSGHQFPNYSSELNVNALLLGDSALYLCASSPGTGLVAQYFGPGTRLTVT.